This T cell receptor beta chain was profiled in a study of blood T cell repertoires in COVID-19. For the study at large: The United States, Italy and Spain were the sources of the acute and convalescent COVID-19 samples. PBMCs, B-cell-depleted T cells, or T cells provided the cDNA or gDNA that made up the material.

This CDR3 comprises 15 residues. Germline-derived CDR1 and CDR2 are LGHNA and YNFKEQ. J was trimmed by 1 base and V by 4 bases; bases with no gene match: 4. Authors' data handling: Reference gene primer amplification gave nucleated cell count estimates. Using immunoSEQ multiplex PCR, the repertoire was profiled, and TCRdb retains in-frame clones only, with some absent. V and J calls and clone size are given by that table; D and trimming were obtained from the DNA. The data contain fewer than 200,000 clones, just over 85% of them singletons. This clonotype was obtained from a man aged 50-60 years with active or convalescent COVID-19. The chain joins TRBV4-2 to TRBJ2-5; TRBD2 matches 9 bases. Specimen: peripheral blood. The CDR3 DNA reads TGTGCCAGCAGCCGTAATAGCGGGAGCCAAGAGACCCAGTACTTC. The encoded protein is CASSRNSGSQETQYF.